The TCR beta chain under discussion was sequenced for a study of T cell changes during pregnancy in multiple sclerosis. Here immunoSEQ multiplex PCR was the method, and the copy in TCRdb shows in-frame clones only, minus some. The table shows around 110,000 clones, with just under 95% occurring only once. V was shortened by 0 bases and J by 8 bases, with 10 bases between the two germline ends. Germline loops: CDR1 GTSNPN, CDR2 SVGIG (reference sequence). This CDR3 spans 13 amino acids. The receptor was derived from a female donor in good health, enrolled as a control in a pregnancy study. V gene TRBV30 combines with J gene TRBJ1-4; D possibly corresponds to TRBD1 (6 bases). The sequencing here drew on peripheral blood, taken in the third trimester of pregnancy. The CDR3 protein is CAWSVAGAEKLFF. In DNA, the CDR3 is TGTGCCTGGAGTGTGGCAGGGGCGGAAAAACTGTTTTTT.